This TCR beta chain was sequenced in a study of T cell clonality in common variable immunodeficiency. Points from the study as a whole: Fewer deletions and N-nucleotide insertions were reportedly seen in common variable immunodeficiency TCR beta sequences.

TCRdb keeps only in-frame clones here, not all; method: immunoSEQ multiplex PCR. This table lists over 15,000 clones. Note on this clone: Its antigen is currently unknown. The observed sequence ends 3 residues before the CDR3 terminus, with the missing tail filled in from the germline J gene.

The germline V and J ends were trimmed by 5 bases and 10 bases, with 24 bases remaining between them. This CDR3 has 16 amino acids. The germline gives CDR1 DFQATT, CDR2 SNEGSKA (reference sequence). This rearrangement joins TRBV20-1 to TRBJ1-6, with a possible D match to TRBD1 (5 bases). This sequence was found in a human donor with common variable immunodeficiency. The specimen was peripheral blood mononuclear cells. CDR3 residues: CSALFTDTEEGSPLHF. The sequenced CDR3 bases are TGCAGTGCTCTTTTCACGGACACCGAGGAGGGGTCACCC.